One sample yielded the 31 T cell receptor beta chains listed below, sequenced in a study of cytotoxic CD8 clonotypes in ibrutinib-treated CLL (dated by TCRdb to the early 2020s). The time point label here, explained by the study, means: roughly 25 months on ibrutinib. The receptor library was made with the immunoSEQ multiplex PCR assay. The source is immuneACCESS, and TCRdb retained only in-frame sequences with V and J called. Part of the clones is not carried over; for the studies checked, unresolved V genes explain less than half of this, and the remainder is unexplained. Within this sample are roughly 190,000 clones, with about 72% of them counted one time only. In total, the top ten clones hold around 15% of the sample. Sequenced material: PBMCs, taken after 24 months of ibrutinib treatment. All receptors come from a human donor with chronic lymphocytic leukemia.

V is TRBV19 and J is TRBJ1-1; D remains unclear. Between the trimmed V and J ends, which lost 6 bases and 12 bases, there was a span of 17 bases. This CDR3 has 12 residues. The germline V gene encodes CDR1 LNHDA and CDR2 SQIVND (reference sequence). CDR3: CASRSAAERSFF. CDR3 in DNA: TGTGCCAGTAGGTCAGCAGCCGAGCGATCTTTCTTT.

V and J are TRBV28 and TRBJ2-1, with 8 bases matching TRBD2. Germline trimming cut 6 bases from V and 2 bases from J; bases unmatched to any gene: 6. The V gene's germline CDR1 is MDHEN and CDR2 SYDVKM. The CDR3 consists of 15 residues. CDR3 coding DNA: TGTGCCAGCAGCCCGGGGCGGGAGGCCTACAATGAGCAGTTCTTC. Its protein product is CASSPGREAYNEQFF.

The J gene is TRBJ2-7, the V gene TRBV6-1, with 13 bases identical to TRBD2. After removal of 3 bases from V and 2 bases from J, the junction contained 7 bases not matched to a gene. The CDR3 loop spans 17 amino acids. Germline values: CDR1 MNHNS, CDR2 SASEGT. CDR3 DNA sequence: TGTGCCAGCAGTGAGAGTATACTAGCGGGAGGGACCTACGAGCAGTACTTC. It specifies CASSESILAGGTYEQYF.

The V and J genes are TRBV7-2 and TRBJ2-3; the match to TRBD2 covers 12 bases. Unmatched junction bases numbered 4, after V lost 6 bases and J lost 6 bases. Germline V gene data show CDR1 as SGHTA and CDR2 as FQGNSA. The CDR3 contains 14 residues. CDR3 in DNA: TGTGCCAGCAGTCTGACTAGCGGGAGTGATACGCAGTATTTT. Translation: CASSLTSGSDTQYF.

This clone appeared once. The chain joins TRBV10-3 to TRBJ2-7; 10 positions agree with TRBD1. V gave up 4 bases and J gave up 2 bases; unmatched junction bases: 5. There are 15 residues in the CDR3. Germline assignment: CDR1 ENHRY and CDR2 SYGVKD. The CDR3 here is CAISVRDRGTYEQYF. The CDR3 DNA reads as TGTGCCATCAGTGTCCGGGACAGGGGAACCTACGAGCAGTACTTC.

This clone has just one count. Given a far larger clone just one base away, this is likely a sequencing read error. The V call is TRBV5-1, the J call TRBJ2-7; 8 positions agree with TRBD2. Losses at the gene ends were 4 bases for V and 6 bases for J; bases not matched to a gene: 12. The CDR3 totals 15 residues. Germline loops: CDR1 SGHRS, CDR2 YFSETQ. DNA of the CDR3: TGCGCCAGCAGCCCGAGCAGGGCGGGAGGAGGCGAGCAGTACTTC. Translation gives CASSPSRAGGGEQYF.

The V call is TRBV5-1, the J call TRBJ2-7; 11 bases are a match to TRBD2. Trimming took 3 bases from V and 0 from J; bases not matched to a gene: 5. The CDR3 contains 16 residues. Germline V gene lookup returns CDR1 SGHRS and CDR2 YFSETQ. CDR3 DNA: TGCGCCAGCAGCTGGGGACTAGCGGACAGCTCCTACGAGCAGTACTTC. This codes for CASSWGLADSSYEQYF.

The chain joins TRBV15 to TRBJ2-3, with TRBD1 identical over 7 bases. Trimming took 3 bases from V and 3 from J; bases not matched to a gene: 6. The germline V gene has CDR1 LNHNV and CDR2 YYDKDF (reference sequence). The CDR3 loop spans 15 amino acids. The CDR3 nucleotides read TGTGCCACCAGCAGCTGGGACAGTAGGACAGATACGCAGTATTTT. Its protein product is CATSSWDSRTDTQYF.

This clone was seen only a few times. The V and J genes are TRBV2 and TRBJ1-5; D possibly corresponds to TRBD1 (5 bases). The CDR3 covers 14 residues. The V gene's germline CDR1 is SNHLY and CDR2 FYNNEI. Trimming left V 4 bases short and J 7 bases short, with 14 bases between. The CDR3 coding sequence is TGTGCCAGCAGTGCGGAGGGTAGGGACCAGCCCCAGCATTTT. It encodes CASSAEGRDQPQHF. Filled out from reference TRBV2 and TRBJ1-5, the complete variable domain reads EPEVTQTPSHQVTQMGQEVILRCVPISNHLYFYWYRQILGQKVEFLVSFYNNEISEKSEIFDDQFSVERPDGSNFTLKIRSTKLEDSAMYFCASSAEGRDQPQHFGDGTRLSIL.

The chain has TRBV27 and TRBJ2-3; D remains ambiguous. The V end lost 9 bases, the J end lost 4 bases, and 11 bases lay between the germline ends. Germline lookup yields CDR1 MNHEY and CDR2 SMNVEV (reference sequence). The CDR3 totals 12 residues. In DNA form, the CDR3 reads TGTGCCAGTTCCGGTCGGGCAGATACGCAGTATTTT. This gives the protein CASSGRADTQYF.

This chain links TRBV5-1 with TRBJ2-1; perhaps TRBD1 as D (6 bases). Germline V gene data show CDR1 as SGHRS and CDR2 as YFSETQ. The CDR3 totals 15 residues. Trimming stripped 0 bases from V and 7 bases from J, with 14 bases between. The CDR3 is CASSLAGTRRNEQFF. The CDR3 coding sequence is TGCGCCAGCAGCTTGGCTGGGACACGGAGGAATGAGCAGTTCTTC.

The chain combines TRBV5-4 with TRBJ2-3, with 8 bases lining up with TRBD2. Germline CDR1 SGHNT, CDR2 YYREEE (reference sequence). The CDR3 spans 16 residues. J gave up 4 bases and V 1 base, and 8 bases lay outside the gene matches. The CDR3 spells CASSLYREGPADTQYF. In nucleotides, the CDR3 is TGTGCCAGCAGCTTGTACCGGGAGGGCCCGGCAGATACGCAGTATTTT. Full variable domain (outside the CDR3, taken from reference TRBV5-4 and TRBJ2-3): ETGVTQSPTHLIKTRGQQVTLRCSSQSGHNTVSWYQQALGQGPQFIFQYYREEENGRGNFPPRFSGLQFPNYSSELNVNALELDDSALYLCASSLYREGPADTQYFGPGTRLTVL.

This clone occurred a few times. The gene calls are TRBV7-6 and TRBJ1-1; 8 bases match TRBD1. The trim removed 3 bases at V and 3 bases at J, leaving 12 bases unmatched. CDR1 is SGHVS and CDR2 is FNYEAQ in the germline V gene. The CDR3 sequence is 17 residues long. The chain's CDR3 is CASSFLDRGLLDTEAFF. The CDR3 nucleotides are TGTGCCAGCAGCTTCCTCGACAGGGGCTTATTGGACACTGAAGCTTTCTTT.

The chain uses TRBV5-1 and TRBJ1-2, with TRBD1 matching 7 bases. Germline lookup yields CDR1 SGHRS and CDR2 YFSETQ. The CDR3 has 17 amino acids. The J segment lost 6 bases and the V segment lost 2 bases, leaving 16 bases of the junction unmatched. CDR3 in DNA: TGCGCCAGCAGCTTAGGCGACAGGGAGAACGGACTGGATGGCTACACCTTC. This codes for CASSLGDRENGLDGYTF.

The V call is TRBV11-2, the J call TRBJ2-4; a weak D match, TRBD1 (6 bases). The germline V and J ends were trimmed by 1 base and 8 bases, with 15 bases remaining between them. CDR1 is SGHAT, CDR2 FQNNGV, per germline. This CDR3 has 15 amino acids. CDR3 DNA sequence: TGTGCCAGCAGCTTAGCCCCTACAGGGTCGGACATTCAGTACTTC. Translating it yields CASSLAPTGSDIQYF.

This chain joins TRBV27 and TRBJ1-4, with D perhaps TRBD1 (6 bases). This CDR3 has 15 amino acids. V gave up 5 bases and J gave up 4 bases, with 14 bases separating them. Germline V lookup: CDR1 MNHEY, CDR2 SMNVEV (reference sequence). This chain's CDR3 is CASSPTGRYNEKLFF. For the CDR3, the DNA is TGTGCCAGCAGTCCCACAGGGAGATATAATGAAAAACTGTTTTTT.

The chain is built from TRBV2 and TRBJ2-7; 7 nucleotides align to TRBD2. This CDR3 spans 12 amino acids. CDR1 is SNHLY, CDR2 FYNNEI, per germline. V lost 7 bases to trimming and J lost 2 bases; unmatched junction nucleotides: 2. The DNA of the CDR3 is TGTGCCAGCAAGGCGGGGGCCTACGAGCAGTACTTC. This sequence encodes CASKAGAYEQYF.

This clone was picked up a small number of times. V gene TRBV7-9 combines with J gene TRBJ2-7, with 13 nucleotides matching TRBD2. The CDR3 consists of 17 residues. J gave up 0 bases and V 2 bases, and 4 bases lay outside the gene matches. Germline CDR1 is SEHNR and CDR2 is FQNEAQ (reference sequence). The DNA of the CDR3 is TGTGCCAGCAGCTTATTTGGGACTAGCGGGATCTCCTACGAGCAGTACTTC. Amino acid sequence: CASSLFGTSGISYEQYF.

The gene calls are TRBV19 and TRBJ1-5; D gene unclear. The germline V and J ends were trimmed by 3 bases and 3 bases, with 9 bases remaining between them. The CDR3 has 14 residues. From germline, CDR1 is LNHDA and CDR2 SQIVND (reference sequence). As DNA, the CDR3 is TGTGCCAGTAGTATTCAAGGAGTCAATCAGCCCCAGCATTTT. The encoded protein is CASSIQGVNQPQHF.

The chain joins TRBV10-3 to TRBJ1-3, with TRBD1 identical over 7 bases. V was pared by 2 bases and J by 4 bases, with 11 bases of the junction left unmatched. Per germline, CDR1 ENHRY and CDR2 SYGVKD. The CDR3 spans 17 residues. The CDR3 loop reads CAISETYNRGSGNTIYF. The CDR3 DNA is TGTGCCATCAGTGAGACCTATAACAGGGGATCAGGAAACACCATATATTTT.

This clone was counted a single time. This chain connects TRBV20-1 to TRBJ2-1; a possible D gene is TRBD2 (6 bases). The V end lost 6 bases, the J end lost 9 bases, and 12 bases lay between the germline ends. Germline V gene lookup returns CDR1 DFQATT and CDR2 SNEGSKA (reference sequence). CDR3 length: 11 residues. The CDR3 bases are TGCAGTGCAACATTAGCGGCTGAGCAGTTCTTC. It codes for CSATLAAEQFF.

The rearrangement joins TRBV7-2 to TRBJ1-2; D possibly corresponds to TRBD1 (5 bases). V lost 5 bases to trimming and J lost 4 bases, with 11 bases between them. The CDR3 loop spans 13 amino acids. Germline V gives CDR1 SGHTA, CDR2 FQGNSA. The CDR3 region is CASSAGPSYGYTF. CDR3 in DNA: TGTGCCAGCAGCGCAGGGCCAAGCTATGGCTACACCTTC.

The chain carries TRBV27 and TRBJ2-1; a weak D match, TRBD2 (5 bases). CDR1 and CDR2 from the germline V gene are MNHEY and SMNVEV (reference sequence). The CDR3 runs 13 residues. V gave up 4 bases and J gave up 5 bases, with 9 bases separating them. The CDR3 is CASSSTRDNEQFF. Written as DNA, the CDR3 is TGTGCCAGCAGTTCCACTAGGGACAATGAGCAGTTCTTC.

The J gene is TRBJ1-4, the V gene TRBV4-3; a possible D gene is TRBD1 (5 bases). This CDR3 contains 17 residues. Germline lookup yields CDR1 LGHNA and CDR2 YSLEER. V was clipped by 3 bases and J by 4 bases, with 18 bases between them. CDR3 bases: TGCGCCAGCAGCCAGGATTTGTTAGTTGGGGGTAATGAAAAACTGTTTTTT. This encodes CASSQDLLVGGNEKLFF.

V usage is TRBV9 and J usage is TRBJ1-1; maybe TRBD1 (6 bases). Germline V gives CDR1 SGDLS, CDR2 YYNGEE. Trimming cost V 4 bases and J 4 bases, with 17 bases left between them. There are 15 residues in the CDR3. CDR3: CASSSQSRGGTEAFF. DNA of the CDR3: TGTGCCAGCAGCTCCCAGAGCAGGGGTGGCACTGAAGCTTTCTTT.

This clone appeared a few times. The chain links TRBV5-4 to TRBJ1-2; 9 bases line up with TRBD1. The CDR3 consists of 14 residues. CDR1 and CDR2 (germline): SGHNT, YYREEE (reference sequence). V lost 4 bases, J lost 8 bases, and 9 bases stayed unmatched. DNA for the CDR3: TGTGCCAGCAGCCCCGACGGGACAGGGTTGGGCTACACCTTC. Its protein product is CASSPDGTGLGYTF.

This clone was picked up many times. The chain links TRBV4-3 to TRBJ2-1, with D possibly TRBD2 on 6 matching bases. The CDR3 runs 15 residues. Trimming removed 5 bases at V and 3 bases at J, with 14 bases between. The germline gives CDR1 LGHNA, CDR2 YSLEER. The CDR3 DNA reads TGCGCCAGCAGCGCGGAGTCCGGGGGCTACAATGAGCAGTTCTTC. Amino acids: CASSAESGGYNEQFF.

This clone was seen just once. This chain joins TRBV7-3 and TRBJ2-3; TRBD2 agrees at 11 bases. Germline trimming cut 2 bases from V and 7 bases from J; bases unmatched to any gene: 5. Germline V gene sequence: CDR1 SGHTA, CDR2 FQGTGA. The CDR3 has 15 amino acids. The CDR3 reads CASSLSTSGTNTQYF. DNA of the CDR3: TGTGCCAGCAGCTTATCGACTAGCGGGACAAATACGCAGTATTTT.

The rearrangement uses TRBV7-2 and TRBJ2-5, with D unresolved. The germline V gene encodes CDR1 SGHTA and CDR2 FQGNSA. V lost 1 base, J lost 5 bases, and 11 bases lay in between. This CDR3 is 14 amino acids long. The CDR3 bases are TGTGCCAGCAGCTTAGGAGGTGCCTCGGAGACCCAGTACTTC. This sequence encodes CASSLGGASETQYF.

The chain couples TRBV7-9 to TRBJ2-2; D remains unclear. The CDR3 runs to 15 residues. Germline assignment: CDR1 SEHNR and CDR2 FQNEAQ (reference sequence). The ends were cut back, 1 base at V and 4 bases at J, with 10 bases in the middle. The CDR3 bases are TGTGCCAGCAGCTTAGATCAAGGGTCCACCGGGGAGCTGTTTTTT. This encodes CASSLDQGSTGELFF.

The chain combines TRBV19 with TRBJ1-3; 9 bases fit TRBD1. This CDR3 region has 15 residues. The junction had 9 bases not matched to a gene; V was cut back by 8 bases and J by 4 bases. Per germline, CDR1 LNHDA and CDR2 SQIVND (reference sequence). The CDR3 DNA sequence: TGTGCCAGTCGAGTTACAGGGGGCGCCGGAAACACCATATATTTT. This sequence encodes CASRVTGGAGNTIYF.